This is a list of T cell receptor beta chains from one sample in a study of control samples from healthy donors and cancer patients. Method: immunoSEQ multiplex PCR; TCRdb's copy keeps in-frame clones and lacks some. The table includes about 110,000 clones, roughly 91% detected once. The specimen sequenced was blood. Receptors were obtained from a woman aged 45-59 years in good health. Each CDR3 is given with its conserved first and last residue. D genes are given only for firm matches. Some rows have no size entry. The others give once, few or many, or a class for an expanded clone.

>TRBJ1-1|14|NA|NA|TRBV2
TGTGCCAGCATGTGGGGACGGACGAACACTGAAGCTTTCTTT
CASMWGRTNTEAFF
>TRBJ2-7|15|NA|NA|TRBV5-5
TGTGCCAGCAGCGCACCGGGCCGACCCCCCTACGAGCAGTACTTC
CASSAPGRPPYEQYF
>TRBJ2-5|16|TRBD1|NA|TRBV4-1
TGCGCCAGCAGCCTAAGCCCGCAGGGGGTGGAAGAGACCCAGTACTTC
CASSLSPQGVEETQYF
>TRBJ1-2|14|NA|NA|TRBV14
TGTGCCAGCAGCCCCACAAACAGGGTTCAGGGCTACACCTTC
CASSPTNRVQGYTF
>TRBJ2-1|15|NA|NA|TRBV24-1
TGTGCCACCAACGACCCCTCGATGGGGTACAATGAGCAGTTCTTC
CATNDPSMGYNEQFF
>TRBJ1-2|17|TRBD1|NA|TRBV19
TGTGCCAGTAGTAACTTGGGGACAGGGGGCGCCTTCTATGGCTACACCTTC
CASSNLGTGGAFYGYTF
>TRBJ2-3|13|NA|NA|TRBV2
TGTGGGGACGCGGACACCGGCACAGATACGCAGTATTTT
CGDADTGTDTQYF
>TRBJ2-5|16|TRBD2|NA|TRBV5-1
TGCGCCAGCACCCCTGGGGCTAGCGGGACCCAAGAGACCCAGTACTTC
CASTPGASGTQETQYF
>TRBJ1-2|12|NA|NA|TRBV5-6
TGTGCCAGCAGCAGGGACACCTATGGCTACACCTTC
CASSRDTYGYTF
>TRBJ1-5|16|NA|NA|TRBV19
TGTGCCAGTAGTATAGATCAGGCGGTGCGGGGTCAGCCCCAGCATTTT
CASSIDQAVRGQPQHF
>TRBJ1-5|12|NA|NA|TRBV2
TGTGCCAGCAGTGACGTCTTAAGTGACCAGCATTTT
CASSDVLSDQHF
>TRBJ1-1|13|NA|NA|TRBV12-3/TRBV12-4
TGTGCCAGCCAGGGGTTTCCGGACACTGAAGCTTTCTTT
CASQGFPDTEAFF
>TRBJ2-3|21|TRBD2|once|TRBV4-1
TGCGCCAGCAGCTACCCATCGGGACTAGCGGGGGGGAAATCTAGCACAGATACGCAGTATTTT
CASSYPSGLAGGKSSTDTQYF
>TRBJ2-7|19|TRBD1|once|TRBV7-8
TGTGCCAGCAGCTTAGAAGTAGGGACCCGGACGGGACAGGGGTACGAGCAGTACTTC
CASSLEVGTRTGQGYEQYF
>TRBJ2-5|14|NA|NA|TRBV11-3
TGTGCCAGCAGCCAGGACAGCCTTCAAGAGACCCAGTACTTC
CASSQDSLQETQYF
>TRBJ2-4|16|NA|NA|TRBV5-4
TGTGCCAGCAGCCGTGGGGACGCCCAGTCCTGGAACATTCAGTACTTC
CASSRGDAQSWNIQYF
>TRBJ1-1|14|NA|NA|TRBV5-4
TGTGCCAGCAGCCCTCGGGGACTGGACACTGAAGCTTTCTTT
CASSPRGLDTEAFF
>TRBJ1-1|15|NA|NA|TRBV5-1
TGCGCCAGCAGCCTCCTGGGGTCGGGAAACACTGAAGCTTTCTTT
CASSLLGSGNTEAFF
>TRBJ2-7|14|NA|NA|TRBV4-1
TGCGCCAGCAGCCATCTCCGGGACACCTACGAGCAGTACTTC
CASSHLRDTYEQYF
>TRBJ2-5|14|TRBD2|few|TRBV6-5
TGTGCCAGCAACAGCGGGGGGGCCAGAGAGACCCAGTACTTC
CASNSGGARETQYF
>TRBJ2-4|15|TRBD1|once|TRBV19
TGTGCCAGTTCACGGGACAGCATCATAAAAAACATTCAGTACTTC
CASSRDSIIKNIQYF
>TRBJ1-2|15|TRBD1|NA|TRBV7-9
TGTGCCAGCAGCTTAACGATGGGACAGGGGAATGGCTACACCTTC
CASSLTMGQGNGYTF
>TRBJ2-5|15|NA|NA|TRBV9
TGTGCCAGCAGCTCTACCCCGACTAGGGGAGAGACCCAGTACTTC
CASSSTPTRGETQYF
>TRBJ1-3|14|NA|NA|TRBV6-2/TRBV6-3
TGTGCCAGCAGTTACCTTGTCTCTGGAAACACCATATATTTT
CASSYLVSGNTIYF
>TRBJ2-1|16|TRBD2|NA|TRBV18
TGTGCCAGCTCACCTCCCGGGACTACCTCCTACAATGAGCAGTTCTTC
CASSPPGTTSYNEQFF
>TRBJ1-2|11|NA|NA|TRBV19
TGTGCCAGTTTGAACCGGAGCGGCTACACCTTC
CASLNRSGYTF
>TRBJ1-3|14|NA|NA|TRBV4-1
TGCGCCAGCAGCCAAGGTGGTGGGCGAAACACCATATATTTT
CASSQGGGRNTIYF
>TRBJ1-6|15|NA|NA|TRBV7-6
TGTGCCAGCAGCCACGGAGGGGGGGAAGGATCACCCCTCCACTTT
CASSHGGGEGSPLHF
>TRBJ1-2|17|TRBD1|NA|TRBV5-1
TGCGCCAGCAGCCAGGCAGCCGGACAGGGAAACCTCTATGGCTACACCTTC
CASSQAAGQGNLYGYTF